One and the same sample provided the 11 T cell receptor beta chains below, sequenced in a study of Graves' ophthalmopathy and Graves' hyperthyroidism. Scientists amplified the TCR beta CDR3 regions from RNA transcripts. HTBI-primed RT-PCR formed the first round, and a multiplex PCR formed the second. Each CDR3 protein is one row after TCRdb ran MiXCR on the multiplex PCR reads. This sample has roughly 480,000 distinct CDR3 sequences, with roughly 14% found just once. The sample was blood. These receptors came from a woman aged 25-40 years with Graves' ophthalmopathy.

The table lists this clonotype with many counts. This rearrangement joins TRBV27 to TRBJ1-1; 7 bases match TRBD1. V gave up 0 bases and J gave up 0 bases; unmatched junction bases: 10. CDR1 is MNHEY and CDR2 is SMNVEV in the germline V gene (reference sequence). This CDR3 spans 18 amino acids. This CDR3 is CASSLSYPGTAMNTEAFF. CDR3 nucleotide sequence: TGTGCCAGCAGTTTATCGTATCCCGGGACAGCTATGAACACTGAAGCTTTCTTT.

This clonotype was seen only a few times. The V and J genes are TRBV4-1 and TRBJ1-2, with D unclear. The germline V gene has CDR1 MGHRA and CDR2 YSYEKL. The CDR3 totals 17 residues. The V and J ends lost 0 bases and 6 bases respectively, with 20 bases between them. DNA for the CDR3: TGCGCCAGCAGCCAAGATCATGAACGGCCACATACGAATGGCTACACCTTC. Its translation is CASSQDHERPHTNGYTF.

This clonotype was found many times. This chain connects TRBV28 to TRBJ1-1, with TRBD1 matching 9 bases. The CDR3 has 15 amino acids. Germline CDR1 is MDHEN and CDR2 is SYDVKM. The V and J ends lost 5 bases and 5 bases, in that order; junction bases with no gene match: 9. CDR3 protein: CASSPRDREWTEAFF. The CDR3 DNA is TGTGCCAGCAGTCCTCGGGACAGGGAATGGACTGAAGCTTTCTTT.

In its sample, this clonotype was seen many times. One end of the junction varies from germline; a read error may be responsible. This chain joins TRBV29-1 and TRBJ1-2, with 8 bases aligning to TRBD1. The CDR3 is made up of 15 amino acids. Germline-derived CDR1 and CDR2 are SQVTM and ANQGSEA. The CDR3 nucleotides are TGCAGCGTTGGCGCGGGACAGGCCTCTAACTGTGGCTACACCTTC. It encodes CSVGAGQASNCGYTF.

The chain recombines TRBV28 with TRBJ1-2, with 8 positions matching TRBD1. The junction had 10 bases not matched to a gene; V was cut back by 5 bases and J by 8 bases. The germline gives CDR1 MDHEN, CDR2 SYDVKM. This CDR3 comprises 14 residues. Written as DNA, the CDR3 is TGTGCCAGCAGTGGCCCGGCCAGGGGGCAAGGCTACACCTTC. Its protein product is CASSGPARGQGYTF.

Many counts were recorded for this clonotype. The chain's CDR3 is CASHPQGAAGELFF. The CDR3 DNA is TGTGCCAGTCATCCGCAGGGGGCTGCCGGGGAGCTGTTTTTT. The V and J genes are TRBV12-3 or TRBV12-4 and TRBJ2-2, with TRBD1 matching over 8 bases. This CDR3 has 14 amino acids. V lost 9 bases, J lost 6 bases, and 9 bases stayed unmatched.

At least ten counts were recorded for this clonotype. The chain links TRBV2 to TRBJ2-5; the D gene is possibly TRBD2 (5 bases). V was cut by 0 bases and J by 5 bases, with 13 bases left in between. The CDR3 has 15 residues. The germline CDR1 and CDR2 sequences are SNHLY and FYNNEI. The CDR3 loop reads CASSEAGVRWETQYF. The CDR3 DNA sequence: TGTGCCAGCAGTGAAGCGGGAGTGCGGTGGGAGACCCAGTACTTC.

The rearrangement links TRBV5-1 to TRBJ1-1; D is possibly TRBD1 (6 bases). This CDR3 is built from 16 residues. The germline V gene encodes CDR1 SGHRS and CDR2 YFSETQ. The germline V and J ends were trimmed by 0 bases and 4 bases, with 16 bases remaining between them. CDR3 bases: TGCGCCAGCAGCTTGGCCGCCGTAGGGGGGCTCACTGAAGCTTTCTTT. It codes for CASSLAAVGGLTEAFF. Supplemented by reference TRBV5-1 and TRBJ1-1, the full variable domain reads KAGVTQTPRYLIKTRGQQVTLSCSPISGHRSVSWYQQTPGQGLQFLFEYFSETQRNKGNFPGRFSGRQFSNSRSEMNVSTLELGDSALYLCASSLAAVGGLTEAFFGQGTRLTVV.

Ten or more counts support this clonotype. CDR3 in amino acids: CASSQRQGMKTQYF. DNA of the CDR3: TGTGCCAGCAGTCAAAGACAGGGAATGAAGACCCAGTACTTC. The rearrangement links TRBV12-3 or TRBV12-4 to TRBJ2-5; 7 bases are shared with TRBD1. The CDR3 sequence is 14 residues long. The V and J ends lost 5 bases and 6 bases, in that order; junction bases with no gene match: 9.

This clonotype was recorded a few times. J is TRBJ2-7 and V is TRBV11-1; TRBD1 agrees at 8 bases. Germline V CDR1 and CDR2: SGHAT, FQDESV (reference sequence). The CDR3 covers 17 residues. Trimming at V came to 5 bases and at J to 1 base, leaving 13 bases not matched to a gene. CDR3 DNA sequence: TGTGCCAGCAGCCCACTTCAGGGACAGGCCGCATCCTACGAGCAGTACTTC. Encoded protein: CASSPLQGQAASYEQYF.

This clonotype was found many times. The chain employs TRBV19 and TRBJ1-2; D remains ambiguous. The CDR3 covers 12 residues. CDR1 is LNHDA and CDR2 is SQIVND in the germline V gene (reference sequence). V lost 10 bases, J lost 2 bases, and 11 bases lay in between. This CDR3 reads CATEEENYGYTF. The CDR3 nucleotides are TGTGCCACCGAGGAAGAAAACTATGGCTACACCTTC.